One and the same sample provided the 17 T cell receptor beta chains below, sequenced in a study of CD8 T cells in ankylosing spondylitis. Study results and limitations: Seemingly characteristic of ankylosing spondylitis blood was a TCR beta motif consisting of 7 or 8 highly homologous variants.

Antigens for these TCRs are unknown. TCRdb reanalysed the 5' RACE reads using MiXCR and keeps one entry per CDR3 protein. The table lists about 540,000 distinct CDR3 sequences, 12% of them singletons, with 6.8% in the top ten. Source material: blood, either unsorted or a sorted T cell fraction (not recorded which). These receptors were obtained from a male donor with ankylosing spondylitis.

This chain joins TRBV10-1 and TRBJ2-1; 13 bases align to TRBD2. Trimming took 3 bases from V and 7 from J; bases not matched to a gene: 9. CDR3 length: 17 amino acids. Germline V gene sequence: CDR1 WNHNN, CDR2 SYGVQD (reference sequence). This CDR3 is CASSDPRLAGGVNEQFF. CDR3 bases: TGCGCCAGCAGTGATCCTCGACTAGCGGGAGGAGTTAATGAGCAGTTCTTC.

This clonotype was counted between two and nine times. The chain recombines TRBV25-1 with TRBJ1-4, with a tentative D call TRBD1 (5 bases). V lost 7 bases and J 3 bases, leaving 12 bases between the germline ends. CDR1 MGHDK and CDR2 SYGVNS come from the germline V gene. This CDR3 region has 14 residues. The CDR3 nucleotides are TGTGCCAGCAACGGGGCGCCCCCTAATGAAAAACTGTTTTTT. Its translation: CASNGAPPNEKLFF.

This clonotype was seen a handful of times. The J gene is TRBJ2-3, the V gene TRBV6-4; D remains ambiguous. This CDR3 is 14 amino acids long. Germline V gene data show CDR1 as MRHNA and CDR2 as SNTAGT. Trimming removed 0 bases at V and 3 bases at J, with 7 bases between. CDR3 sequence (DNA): TGTGCCAGCAGTGACTCGGGATTGACAGATACGCAGTATTTT. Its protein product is CASSDSGLTDTQYF.

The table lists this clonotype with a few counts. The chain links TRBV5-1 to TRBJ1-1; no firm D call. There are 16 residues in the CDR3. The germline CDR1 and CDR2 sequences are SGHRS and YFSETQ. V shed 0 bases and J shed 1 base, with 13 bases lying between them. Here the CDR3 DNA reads TGCGCCAGCAGCTTGGTACCCGGGCAGACGAACACTGAAGCTTTCTTT. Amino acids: CASSLVPGQTNTEAFF.

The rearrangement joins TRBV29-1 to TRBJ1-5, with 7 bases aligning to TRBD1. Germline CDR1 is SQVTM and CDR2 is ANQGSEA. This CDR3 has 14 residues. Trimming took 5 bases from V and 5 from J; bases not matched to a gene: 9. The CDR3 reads CSVSTGVGDQPQHF. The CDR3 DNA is TGCAGCGTTTCCACAGGGGTGGGCGATCAGCCCCAGCATTTT.

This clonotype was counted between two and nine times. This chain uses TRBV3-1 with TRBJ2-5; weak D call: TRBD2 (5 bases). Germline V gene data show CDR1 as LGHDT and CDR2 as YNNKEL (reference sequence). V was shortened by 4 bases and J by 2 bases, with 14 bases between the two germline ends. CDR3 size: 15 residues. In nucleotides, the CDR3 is TGTGCCAGCAGCCTACACCCAGCGGAGCAAGAGACCCAGTACTTC. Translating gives CASSLHPAEQETQYF.

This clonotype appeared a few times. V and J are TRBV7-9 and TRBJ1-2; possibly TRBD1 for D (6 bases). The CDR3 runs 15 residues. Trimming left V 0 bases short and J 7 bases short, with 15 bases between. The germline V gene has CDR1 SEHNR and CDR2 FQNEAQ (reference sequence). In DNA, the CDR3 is TGTGCCAGCAGCTTAGCGTTGGGCAGGGGTAGTGGCTACACCTTC. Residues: CASSLALGRGSGYTF.

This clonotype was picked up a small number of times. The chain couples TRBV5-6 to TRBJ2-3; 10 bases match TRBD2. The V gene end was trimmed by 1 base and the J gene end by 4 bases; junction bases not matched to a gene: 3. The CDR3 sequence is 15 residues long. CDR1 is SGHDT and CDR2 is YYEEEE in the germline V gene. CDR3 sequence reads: CASSLSLAGADTQYF. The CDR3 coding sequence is TGTGCCAGCAGCTTGAGTCTAGCGGGAGCAGATACGCAGTATTTT. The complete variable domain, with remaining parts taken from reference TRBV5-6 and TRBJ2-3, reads DAGVTQSPTHLIKTRGQQVTLRCSPKSGHDTVSWYQQALGQGPQFIFQYYEEEERQRGNFPDRFSGHQFPNYSSELNVNALLLGDSALYLCASSLSLAGADTQYFGPGTRLTVL.

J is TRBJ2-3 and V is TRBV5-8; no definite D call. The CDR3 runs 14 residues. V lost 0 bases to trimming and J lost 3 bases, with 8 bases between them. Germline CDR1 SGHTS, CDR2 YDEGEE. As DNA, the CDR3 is TGTGCCAGCAGCTTGGTGGGGATAACAGATACGCAGTATTTT. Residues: CASSLVGITDTQYF.

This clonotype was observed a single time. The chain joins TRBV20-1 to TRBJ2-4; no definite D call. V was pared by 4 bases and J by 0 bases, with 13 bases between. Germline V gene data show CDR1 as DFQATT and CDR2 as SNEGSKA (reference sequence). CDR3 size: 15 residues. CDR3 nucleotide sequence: TGCAGTGCTACGCGGTCCTCCTCAGCCAAAAACATTCAGTACTTC. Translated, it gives CSATRSSSAKNIQYF.

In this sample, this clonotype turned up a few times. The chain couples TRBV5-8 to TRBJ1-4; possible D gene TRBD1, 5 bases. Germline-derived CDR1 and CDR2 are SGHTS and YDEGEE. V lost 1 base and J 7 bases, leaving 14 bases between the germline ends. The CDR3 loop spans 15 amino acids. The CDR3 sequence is CASSLRLTGFEKLFF. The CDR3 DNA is TGTGCCAGCAGCTTGCGCCTCACAGGTTTTGAAAAACTGTTTTTT.

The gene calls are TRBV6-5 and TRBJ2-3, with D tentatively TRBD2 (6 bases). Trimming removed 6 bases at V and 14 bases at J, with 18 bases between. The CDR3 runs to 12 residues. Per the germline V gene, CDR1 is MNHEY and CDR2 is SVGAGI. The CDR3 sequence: CASSPQTGVAYF. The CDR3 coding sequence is TGTGCCAGCAGCCCTCAGACGGGGGTAGCGTATTTT.

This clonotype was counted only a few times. Here the CDR3 reads CASKLAGGSEQYF. For the CDR3, the DNA is TGTGCCAGCAAGCTAGCGGGAGGGAGCGAGCAGTACTTC. The chain has TRBV6-2 or TRBV6-3 and TRBJ2-7, with 12 bases lining up with TRBD2. The CDR3 spans 13 residues. Germline V gives CDR1 MNHEY, CDR2 SVGEGT. V shed 7 bases, J shed 6 bases, and the junction held 4 bases outside the gene matches.

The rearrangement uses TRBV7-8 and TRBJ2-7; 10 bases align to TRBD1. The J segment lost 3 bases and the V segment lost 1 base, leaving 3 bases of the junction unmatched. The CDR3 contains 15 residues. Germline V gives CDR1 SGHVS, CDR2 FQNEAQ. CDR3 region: CASSLDRTGGYEQYV. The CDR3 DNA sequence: TGTGCCAGCAGCTTAGATAGGACAGGGGGCTACGAGCAGTACGTC.

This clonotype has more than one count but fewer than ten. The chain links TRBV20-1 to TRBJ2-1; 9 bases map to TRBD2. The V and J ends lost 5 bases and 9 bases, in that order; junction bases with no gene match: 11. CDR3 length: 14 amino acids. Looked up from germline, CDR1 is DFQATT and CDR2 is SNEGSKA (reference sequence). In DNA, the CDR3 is TGCAGTGCTGGAAGCCGGACTAGCGAGGGTGAGCAGTTCTTC. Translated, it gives CSAGSRTSEGEQFF.

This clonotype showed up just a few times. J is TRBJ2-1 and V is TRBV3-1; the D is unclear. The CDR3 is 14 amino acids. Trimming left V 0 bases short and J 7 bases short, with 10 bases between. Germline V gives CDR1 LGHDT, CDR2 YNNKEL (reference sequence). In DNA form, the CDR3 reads TGTGCCAGCAGCCAAGATGCTAGACCGAATGAGCAGTTCTTC. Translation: CASSQDARPNEQFF.

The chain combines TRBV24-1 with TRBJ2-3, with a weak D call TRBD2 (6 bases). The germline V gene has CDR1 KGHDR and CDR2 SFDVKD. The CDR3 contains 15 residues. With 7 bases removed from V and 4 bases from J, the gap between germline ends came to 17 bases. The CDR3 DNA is TGTGCCACCAGATGGGGGGAGGCTAGGGCAGATACGCAGTATTTT. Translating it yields CATRWGEARADTQYF.